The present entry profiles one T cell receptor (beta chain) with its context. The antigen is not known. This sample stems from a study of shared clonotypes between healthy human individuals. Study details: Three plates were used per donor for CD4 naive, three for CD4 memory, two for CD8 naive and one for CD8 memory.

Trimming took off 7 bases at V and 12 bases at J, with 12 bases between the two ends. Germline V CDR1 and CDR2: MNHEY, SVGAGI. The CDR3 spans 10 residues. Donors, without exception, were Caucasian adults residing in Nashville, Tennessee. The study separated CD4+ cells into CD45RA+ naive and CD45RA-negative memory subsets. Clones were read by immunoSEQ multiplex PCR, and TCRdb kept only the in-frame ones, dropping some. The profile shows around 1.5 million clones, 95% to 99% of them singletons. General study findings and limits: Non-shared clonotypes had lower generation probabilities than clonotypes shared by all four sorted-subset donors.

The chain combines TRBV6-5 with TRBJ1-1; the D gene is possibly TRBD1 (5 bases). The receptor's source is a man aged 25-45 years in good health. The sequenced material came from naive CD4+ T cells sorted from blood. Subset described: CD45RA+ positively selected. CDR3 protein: CASKQDSPFF. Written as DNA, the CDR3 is TGTGCCAGCAAACAGGATTCTCCTTTCTTT.